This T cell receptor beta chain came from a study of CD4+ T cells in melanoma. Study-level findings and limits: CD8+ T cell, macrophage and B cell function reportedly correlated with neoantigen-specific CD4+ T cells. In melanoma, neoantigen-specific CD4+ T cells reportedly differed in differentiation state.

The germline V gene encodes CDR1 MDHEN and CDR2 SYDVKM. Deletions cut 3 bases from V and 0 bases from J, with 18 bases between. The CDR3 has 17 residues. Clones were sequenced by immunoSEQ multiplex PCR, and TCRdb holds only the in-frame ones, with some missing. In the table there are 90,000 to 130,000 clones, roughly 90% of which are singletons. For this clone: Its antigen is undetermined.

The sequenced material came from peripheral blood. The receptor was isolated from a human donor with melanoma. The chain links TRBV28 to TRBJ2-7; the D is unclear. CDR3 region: CASSFPLTGGTSYEQYF. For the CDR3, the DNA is TGTGCCAGCAGTTTCCCCTTAACGGGCGGAACCTCCTACGAGCAGTACTTC.